Sequencing of this T cell receptor (beta chain) was carried out in a study of T cells in Graves' hyperthyroidism and ophthalmopathy. About the research overall: Peripheral blood was drawn at first diagnosis, prior to all treatment. Overall study findings and caveats: Prediction of ophthalmopathy progression came a median 6.5 months pre-onset.

The length of the CDR3 is 16 residues. Trimming took 7 bases from V and 2 from J, leaving 18 bases between them. CDR1 is SNHLY, CDR2 FYNNEI, per germline. Exclusion criteria comprised uncontrolled infection, other autoimmune disease, pregnancy or lactation. A remark on this clonotype: Its antigen is currently unknown.

TCR beta CDR3 regions were amplified from RNA. An initial round of RT-PCR targeting the TCR CDR3 relied on the HTBI primer set. From the multiplex PCR reads, TCRdb called clonotypes with MiXCR, one entry per CDR3 protein. The sample holds a few hundred thousand distinct CDR3 sequences, around 16% seen once. The TCR was taken from a young woman with Graves' hyperthyroidism. The chain employs TRBV2 and TRBJ1-5; D gene uncertain. Sequencing was performed on blood. CDR3: CASTGIALFRNQPQHF. The CDR3 DNA is TGTGCCAGCACCGGGATAGCGCTATTTCGCAATCAGCCCCAGCATTTT.